A single sample gave rise to the 6 T cell receptor beta chains below, sequenced in a study of cytotoxic CD8 clonotypes in ibrutinib-treated CLL. Only in-frame clones appear in the TCRdb table, and some are missing; sequencing was by immunoSEQ multiplex PCR. Found here are about 57,000 clones, over 55% of them singletons; the top ten hold 20%. The material sequenced was PBMCs, taken after 24 months of ibrutinib treatment. All receptors derive from a human donor with chronic lymphocytic leukemia.

This clone was counted between two and nine times. The chain recombines TRBV19 with TRBJ2-2; TRBD2 matches at 8 bases. V dropped 3 bases and J dropped 4; count of bases not matched to a gene: 4. CDR3 length: 15 residues. CDR1 LNHDA and CDR2 SQIVND come from the germline V gene (reference sequence). The CDR3 nucleotides read TGTGCCAGTAGTATGCGGGGGGCGGGCACCGGGGAGCTGTTTTTT. Encoded protein: CASSMRGAGTGELFF.

V is TRBV6-5 and J is TRBJ1-3; D gene unclear. Germline lookup yields CDR1 MNHEY and CDR2 SVGAGI. V was cut by 4 bases and J by 4 bases, with 14 bases left in between. The CDR3 runs 15 residues. This CDR3 is CASSSLTPGGNTIYF. In nucleotides, the CDR3 is TGTGCCAGCAGTTCCCTGACGCCGGGGGGAAACACCATATATTTT.

The chain recombines TRBV7-6 with TRBJ2-3; possibly TRBD2 for D (5 bases). Trimming removed 3 bases from V and 2 bases from J, with 9 bases in between. The CDR3 contains 14 residues. From germline, CDR1 is SGHVS and CDR2 FNYEAQ. The chain's CDR3 is CASSFRDATDTQYF. The DNA for the CDR3 is TGTGCCAGCAGCTTCCGGGATGCCACAGATACGCAGTATTTT.

This chain connects TRBV18 to TRBJ2-7; possibly TRBD2 for D (6 bases). Germline V gives CDR1 KGHSH, CDR2 LQKENI. There are 13 residues in the CDR3. V shed 6 bases and J shed 5 bases, with 14 bases lying between them. The CDR3 bases are TGTGCCAGCTCCTCGGAGGGTAAAGACGAGCAGTACGTC. This sequence encodes CASSSEGKDEQYV.

CDR3 sequence: CASSEVSGVPNTIYF. CDR3 bases: TGTGCCAGCAGTGAAGTAAGCGGGGTTCCAAACACCATATATTTT. The V and J genes are TRBV6-1 and TRBJ1-3; no clear D. Trimming left V 1 base short and J 6 bases short, with 13 bases between. This CDR3 region has 15 residues. Germline values: CDR1 MNHNS, CDR2 SASEGT.

The rearrangement uses TRBV6-1 and TRBJ1-1; 11 nucleotides align to TRBD1. The V gene end was trimmed by 4 bases and the J gene end by 5 bases; junction bases not matched to a gene: 6. The CDR3 length is 15 residues. The germline V gene has CDR1 MNHNS and CDR2 SASEGT. The CDR3 loop reads CASSAGTGGATEAFF. CDR3 bases: TGTGCCAGCAGTGCTGGGACAGGGGGGGCAACTGAAGCTTTCTTT.